The 6 T cell receptor beta chains listed next were all sequenced from one sample in a study of T cells in Graves' hyperthyroidism and ophthalmopathy. The investigators amplified TCR beta CDR3 regions from RNA transcripts. The study used the HTBI primer set for a first-round RT-PCR of the TCR CDR3. MiXCR was run by TCRdb on the multiplex PCR reads, yielding one entry per CDR3 protein. This table holds hundreds of thousands of distinct CDR3 sequences, 11% to 15% found once. Sequencing was performed on blood. Receptors were obtained from a woman between 18 and 30 years old with Graves' hyperthyroidism.

This clonotype was seen more than once but under ten times. CDR3 protein: CSAEGGWNTEAFF. As DNA, the CDR3 is TGCAGTGCGGAAGGGGGATGGAACACTGAAGCTTTCTTT. The chain links TRBV20-1 to TRBJ1-1, with D possibly TRBD1 on 6 matching bases. The CDR3 length is 13 residues. CDR1 DFQATT and CDR2 SNEGSKA come from the germline V gene (reference sequence). The germline V and J ends were trimmed by 6 bases and 1 base, with 12 bases remaining between them.

This clonotype appeared a few times. V is TRBV2 and J is TRBJ2-1, with D maybe TRBD1 (5 bases). The CDR3 length is 14 residues. V lost 4 bases and J lost 8, with 15 bases in between. Germline V lookup: CDR1 SNHLY, CDR2 FYNNEI. The chain's CDR3 is CASSVRAGIDEQFF. Written as DNA, the CDR3 is TGTGCCAGCAGTGTCAGGGCAGGGATTGATGAGCAGTTCTTC. The full variable domain, in which reference TRBV2 and TRBJ2-1 provide the parts outside the CDR3, is EPEVTQTPSHQVTQMGQEVILRCVPISNHLYFYWYRQILGQKVEFLVSFYNNEISEKSEIFDDQFSVERPDGSNFTLKIRSTKLEDSAMYFCASSVRAGIDEQFFGPGTRLTVL.

This clonotype was observed at least ten times. The chain uses TRBV5-5 and TRBJ2-2; maybe TRBD1 (6 bases). There are 14 residues in the CDR3. Germline values: CDR1 SGHKS, CDR2 YYEKEE (reference sequence). Trimming pared 4 bases from V and 7 bases from J, leaving 14 bases between. The CDR3 here is CASSPATGNGELFF. CDR3 in DNA: TGTGCCAGCAGCCCCGCCACAGGGAACGGGGAGCTGTTTTTT.

Many counts were recorded for this clonotype. The genes are TRBV12-3 or TRBV12-4 and TRBJ2-3, with D tentatively TRBD1 (5 bases). Trimming shortened V by 8 bases and J by 0 bases, and 12 bases separated the two germline ends. This CDR3 is 14 amino acids long. DNA for the CDR3: TGTGCCAGCGATGGGCCAGGGAGCACAGATACGCAGTATTTT. It yields the protein CASDGPGSTDTQYF.

This clonotype was seen more than once but under ten times. This chain uses TRBV10-3 with TRBJ2-3; D gene unclear. CDR3 length equals 12 residues. The V gene lost 2 bases and the J gene lost 3 bases, with 3 bases spanning the gap. CDR1 and CDR2 (germline): ENHRY, SYGVKD. The CDR3 loop reads CAISEATDTQYF. CDR3 nucleotides: TGTGCCATCAGTGAGGCGACAGATACGCAGTATTTT.

V usage is TRBV4-1 and J usage is TRBJ1-2; 8 nucleotides agree with TRBD1. V lost 1 base, J lost 3 bases, and 13 bases stayed unmatched. Germline V lookup: CDR1 MGHRA, CDR2 YSYEKL. The CDR3 is 18 amino acids. For the CDR3, the DNA is TGCGCCAGCAGCCAAGGTTTTCAGGGGGCGAGGGGAGACTATGGCTACACCTTC. It yields the protein CASSQGFQGARGDYGYTF.